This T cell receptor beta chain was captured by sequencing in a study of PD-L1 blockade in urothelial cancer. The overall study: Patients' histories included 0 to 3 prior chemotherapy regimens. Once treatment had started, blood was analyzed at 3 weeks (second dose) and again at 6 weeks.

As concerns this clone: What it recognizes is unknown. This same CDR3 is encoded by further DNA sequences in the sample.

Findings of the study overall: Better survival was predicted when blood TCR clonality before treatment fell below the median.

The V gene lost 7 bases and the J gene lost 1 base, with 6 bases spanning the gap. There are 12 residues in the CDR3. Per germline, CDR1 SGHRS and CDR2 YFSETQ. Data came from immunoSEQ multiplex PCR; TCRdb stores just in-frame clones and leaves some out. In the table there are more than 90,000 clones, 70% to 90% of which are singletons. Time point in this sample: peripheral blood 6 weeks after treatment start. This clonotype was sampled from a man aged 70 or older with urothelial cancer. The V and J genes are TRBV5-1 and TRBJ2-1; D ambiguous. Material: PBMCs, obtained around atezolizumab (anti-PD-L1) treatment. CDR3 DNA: TGCGCCAGCCGAGATTCCTACAATGAGCAGTTCTTC. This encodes CASRDSYNEQFF.